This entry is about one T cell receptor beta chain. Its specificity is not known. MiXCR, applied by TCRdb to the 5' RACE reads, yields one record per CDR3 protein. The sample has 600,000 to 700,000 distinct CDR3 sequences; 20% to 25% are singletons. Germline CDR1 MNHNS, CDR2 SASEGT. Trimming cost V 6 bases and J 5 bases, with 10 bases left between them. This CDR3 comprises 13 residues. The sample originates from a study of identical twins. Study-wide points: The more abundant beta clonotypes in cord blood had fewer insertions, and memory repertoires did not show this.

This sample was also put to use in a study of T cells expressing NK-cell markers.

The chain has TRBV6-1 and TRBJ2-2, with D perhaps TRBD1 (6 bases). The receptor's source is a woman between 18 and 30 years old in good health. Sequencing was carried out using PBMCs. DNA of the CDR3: TGTGCCAGCAGAATAGGACAGACCGGGGAGCTGTTTTTT. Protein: CASRIGQTGELFF.